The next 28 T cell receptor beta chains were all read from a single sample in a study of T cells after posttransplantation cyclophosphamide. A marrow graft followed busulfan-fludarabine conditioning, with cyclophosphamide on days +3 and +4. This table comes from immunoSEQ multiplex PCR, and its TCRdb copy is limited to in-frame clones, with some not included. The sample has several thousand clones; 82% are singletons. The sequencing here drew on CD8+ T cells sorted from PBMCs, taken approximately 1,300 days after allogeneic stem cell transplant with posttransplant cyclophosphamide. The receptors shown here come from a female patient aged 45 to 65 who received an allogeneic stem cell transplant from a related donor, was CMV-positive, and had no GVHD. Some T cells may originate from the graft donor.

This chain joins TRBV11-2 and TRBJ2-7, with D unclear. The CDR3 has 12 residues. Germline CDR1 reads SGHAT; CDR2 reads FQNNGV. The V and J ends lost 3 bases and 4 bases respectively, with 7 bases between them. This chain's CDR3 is CASSFGVYEQYF. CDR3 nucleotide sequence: TGTGCCAGCAGCTTTGGAGTATACGAGCAGTACTTC.

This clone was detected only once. The CDR3 loop is CASSPTGGRGNQPQHF. CDR3 nucleotide sequence: TGTGCCAGCAGCCCCACGGGGGGTAGGGGCAATCAGCCCCAGCATTTT. The chain is built from TRBV5-8 and TRBJ1-5, with D possibly being TRBD1 (5 bases). V lost 4 bases, J lost 2 bases, and 16 bases lay in between. The CDR3 runs 16 residues. The germline V gene encodes CDR1 SGHTS and CDR2 YDEGEE.

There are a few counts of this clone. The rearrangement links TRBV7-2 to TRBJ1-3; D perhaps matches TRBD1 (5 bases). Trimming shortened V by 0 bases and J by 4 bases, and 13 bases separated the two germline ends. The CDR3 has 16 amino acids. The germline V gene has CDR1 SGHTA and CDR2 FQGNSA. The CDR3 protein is CASSLAALGQGNTIYF. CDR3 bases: TGTGCCAGCAGCTTAGCGGCCCTAGGACAAGGAAACACCATATATTTT. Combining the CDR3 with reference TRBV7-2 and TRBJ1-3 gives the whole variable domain GAGVSQSPSNKVTEKGKDVELRCDPISGHTALYWYRQSLGQGLEFLIYFQGNSAPDKSGLPSDRFSAERTGGSVSTLTIQRTQQEDSAVYLCASSLAALGQGNTIYFGEGSWLTVV.

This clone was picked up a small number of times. CDR3 bases: TGTGCCAGCTCGACAGGGGACAGCAATCAGCCCCAGCATTTT. Translated: CASSTGDSNQPQHF. The genes are TRBV10-3 and TRBJ1-5; 8 nucleotides line up with TRBD1. J was trimmed by 1 base and V by 10 bases; bases with no gene match: 6. CDR1 is ENHRY and CDR2 is SYGVKD in the germline V gene. CDR3 size: 14 residues.

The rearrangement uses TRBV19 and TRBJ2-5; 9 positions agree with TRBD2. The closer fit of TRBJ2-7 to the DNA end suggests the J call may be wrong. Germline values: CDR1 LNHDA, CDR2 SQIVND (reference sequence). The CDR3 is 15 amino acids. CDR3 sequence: CASSIEREGSYEQYF. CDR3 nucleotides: TGTGCCAGTAGTATAGAGCGGGAGGGTTCCTACGAGCAGTACTTC.

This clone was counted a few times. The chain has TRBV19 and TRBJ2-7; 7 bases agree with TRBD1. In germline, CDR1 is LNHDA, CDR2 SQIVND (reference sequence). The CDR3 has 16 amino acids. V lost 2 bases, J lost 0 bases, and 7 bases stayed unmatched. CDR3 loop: CASSINRDRDSYEQYF. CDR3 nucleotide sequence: TGTGCCAGTAGTATAAACCGCGACAGGGACTCCTACGAGCAGTACTTC.

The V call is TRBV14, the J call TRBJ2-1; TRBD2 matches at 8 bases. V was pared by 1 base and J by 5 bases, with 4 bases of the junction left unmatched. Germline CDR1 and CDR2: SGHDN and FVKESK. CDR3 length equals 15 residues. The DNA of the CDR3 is TGTGCCAGCAGCCAAGTAGCGGGACCCAACAATGAGCAGTTCTTC. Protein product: CASSQVAGPNNEQFF.

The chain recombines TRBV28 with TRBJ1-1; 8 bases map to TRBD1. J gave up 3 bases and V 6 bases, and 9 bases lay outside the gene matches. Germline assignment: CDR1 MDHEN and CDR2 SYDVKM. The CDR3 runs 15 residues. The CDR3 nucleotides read TGTGCCAGCAGCCCCGACAGGGGAACGTACACTGAAGCTTTCTTT. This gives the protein CASSPDRGTYTEAFF.

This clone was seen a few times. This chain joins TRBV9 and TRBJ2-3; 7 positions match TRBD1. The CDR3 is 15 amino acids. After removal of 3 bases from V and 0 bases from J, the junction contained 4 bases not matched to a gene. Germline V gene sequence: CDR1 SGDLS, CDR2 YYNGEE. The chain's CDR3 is CASSAGTDSTDTQYF. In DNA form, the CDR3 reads TGTGCCAGCAGCGCGGGGACAGACAGCACAGATACGCAGTATTTT.

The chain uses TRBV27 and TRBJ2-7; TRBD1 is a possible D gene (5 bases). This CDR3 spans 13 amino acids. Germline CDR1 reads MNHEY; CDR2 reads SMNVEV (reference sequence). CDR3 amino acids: CAAIAGNGYEQYF. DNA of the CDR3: TGTGCAGCCATCGCAGGGAATGGCTACGAGCAGTACTTC.

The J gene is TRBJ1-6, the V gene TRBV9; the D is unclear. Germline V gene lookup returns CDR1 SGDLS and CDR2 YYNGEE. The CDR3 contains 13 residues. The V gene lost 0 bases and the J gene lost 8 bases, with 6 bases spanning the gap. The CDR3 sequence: CASSVGEDSPLHF. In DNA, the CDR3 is TGTGCCAGCAGCGTAGGGGAGGATTCACCCCTCCACTTT. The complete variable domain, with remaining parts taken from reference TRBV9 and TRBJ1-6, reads DSGVTQTPKHLITATGQRVTLRCSPRSGDLSVYWYQQSLDQGLQFLIQYYNGEERAKGNILERFSAQQFPDLHSELNLSSLELGDSALYFCASSVGEDSPLHFGNGTRLTVT.

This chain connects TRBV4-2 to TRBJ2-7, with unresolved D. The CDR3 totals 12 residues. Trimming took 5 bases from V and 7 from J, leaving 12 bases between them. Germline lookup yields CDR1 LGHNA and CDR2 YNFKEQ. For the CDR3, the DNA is TGTGCCAGCAGCTCCGACTTCGGGGAGCAGTACTTC. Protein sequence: CASSSDFGEQYF.

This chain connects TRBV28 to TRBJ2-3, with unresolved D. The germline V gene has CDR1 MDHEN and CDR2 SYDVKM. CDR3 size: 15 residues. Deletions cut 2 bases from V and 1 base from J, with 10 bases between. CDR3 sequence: CASSLLARGTDTQYF. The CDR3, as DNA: TGTGCCAGCAGTTTACTCGCCCGCGGCACAGATACGCAGTATTTT.

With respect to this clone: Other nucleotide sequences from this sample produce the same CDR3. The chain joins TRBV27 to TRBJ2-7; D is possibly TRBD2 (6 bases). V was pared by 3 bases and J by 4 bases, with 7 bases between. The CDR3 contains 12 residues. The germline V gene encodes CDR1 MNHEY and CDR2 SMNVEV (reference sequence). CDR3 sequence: CASSLSGYEQYF. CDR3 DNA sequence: TGTGCCAGCAGTTTGAGCGGGTACGAGCAGTACTTC.

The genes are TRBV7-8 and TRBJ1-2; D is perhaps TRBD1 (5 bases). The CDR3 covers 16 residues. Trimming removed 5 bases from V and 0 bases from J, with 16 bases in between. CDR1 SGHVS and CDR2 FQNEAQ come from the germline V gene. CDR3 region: CASSLGGGVANYGYTF. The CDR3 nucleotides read TGTGCCAGCAGCCTCGGCGGGGGGGTAGCTAACTATGGCTACACCTTC.

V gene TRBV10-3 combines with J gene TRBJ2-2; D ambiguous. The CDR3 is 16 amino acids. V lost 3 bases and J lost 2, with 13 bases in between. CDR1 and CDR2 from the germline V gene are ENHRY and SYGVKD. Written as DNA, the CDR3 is TGTGCCATCAGTGACCCCCTTTCTTTTAACACCGGGGAGCTGTTTTTT. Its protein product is CAISDPLSFNTGELFF.

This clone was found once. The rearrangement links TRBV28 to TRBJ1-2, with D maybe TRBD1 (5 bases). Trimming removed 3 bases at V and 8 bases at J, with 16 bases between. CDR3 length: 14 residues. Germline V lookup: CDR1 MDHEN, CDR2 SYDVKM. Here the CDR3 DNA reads TGTGCCAGCAGTTTGCGGGGACCGGCGGGGGGCTACACCTTC. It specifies CASSLRGPAGGYTF.

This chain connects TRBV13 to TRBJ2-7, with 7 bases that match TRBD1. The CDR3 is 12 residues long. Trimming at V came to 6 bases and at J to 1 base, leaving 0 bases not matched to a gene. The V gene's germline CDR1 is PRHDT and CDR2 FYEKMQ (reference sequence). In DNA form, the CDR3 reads TGTGCCAGCAGGGGACAGTCCTACGAGCAGTACTTC. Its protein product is CASRGQSYEQYF. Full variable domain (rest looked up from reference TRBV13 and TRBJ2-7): AAGVIQSPRHLIKEKRETATLKCYPIPRHDTVYWYQQGPGQDPQFLISFYEKMQSDKGSIPDRFSAQQFSDYHSELNMSSLELGDSALYFCASRGQSYEQYFGPGTRLTVT.

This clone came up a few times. CDR3 residues: CASSLETGFINSNQPQHF. CDR3 DNA sequence: TGTGCCAGCAGCTTAGAGACAGGATTCATCAATAGCAATCAGCCCCAGCATTTT. This chain joins TRBV7-8 and TRBJ1-5, with a possible D match to TRBD1 (6 bases). The CDR3 is made up of 18 amino acids. Germline-derived CDR1 and CDR2 are SGHVS and FQNEAQ. The ends were cut back, 1 base at V and 0 bases at J, with 16 bases in the middle.

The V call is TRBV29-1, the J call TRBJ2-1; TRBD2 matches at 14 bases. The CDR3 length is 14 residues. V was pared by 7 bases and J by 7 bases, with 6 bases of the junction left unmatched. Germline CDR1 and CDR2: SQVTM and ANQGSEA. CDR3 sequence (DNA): TGCAGCGGGGCCGGGACTAGCGGGAGTAATGAGCAGTTCTTC. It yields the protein CSGAGTSGSNEQFF.

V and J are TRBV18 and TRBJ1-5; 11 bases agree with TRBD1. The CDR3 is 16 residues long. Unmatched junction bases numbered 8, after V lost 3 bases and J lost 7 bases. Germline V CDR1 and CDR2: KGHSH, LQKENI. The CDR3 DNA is TGTGCCAGCTCACCGCTCCGGGACAGGGGGAGGCAGCCCCAGCATTTT. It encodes CASSPLRDRGRQPQHF.

For the CDR3, the DNA is TGTGCCAGCAGTTTCGGGACAGGGAGGGATTACTATGGCTACACCTTC. Translated, it gives CASSFGTGRDYYGYTF. The rearrangement uses TRBV28 and TRBJ1-2; TRBD1 matches 9 bases. CDR3 length: 16 residues. Trimming removed 3 bases from V and 3 bases from J; junction bases left unmatched: 8. Germline-derived CDR1 and CDR2 are MDHEN and SYDVKM.

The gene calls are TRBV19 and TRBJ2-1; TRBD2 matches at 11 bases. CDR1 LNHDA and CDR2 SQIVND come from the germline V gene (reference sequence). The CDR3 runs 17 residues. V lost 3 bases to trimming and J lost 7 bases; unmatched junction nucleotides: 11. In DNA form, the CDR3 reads TGTGCCAGTAGTATTCTACTAGCGGGAGTGTACGAGAATGAGCAGTTCTTC. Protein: CASSILLAGVYENEQFF. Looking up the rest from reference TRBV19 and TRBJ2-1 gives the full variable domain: DGGITQSPKYLFRKEGQNVTLSCEQNLNHDAMYWYRQDPGQGLRLIYYSQIVNDFQKGDIAEGYSVSREKKESFPLTVTSAQKNPTAFYLCASSILLAGVYENEQFFGPGTRLTVL.

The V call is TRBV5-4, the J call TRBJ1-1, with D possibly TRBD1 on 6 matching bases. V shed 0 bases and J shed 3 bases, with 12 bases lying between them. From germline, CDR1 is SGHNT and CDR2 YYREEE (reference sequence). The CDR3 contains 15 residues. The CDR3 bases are TGTGCCAGCAGCTTGGGGAAGGACAGTTACACTGAAGCTTTCTTT. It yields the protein CASSLGKDSYTEAFF. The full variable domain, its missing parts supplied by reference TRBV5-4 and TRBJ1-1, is ETGVTQSPTHLIKTRGQQVTLRCSSQSGHNTVSWYQQALGQGPQFIFQYYREEENGRGNFPPRFSGLQFPNYSSELNVNALELDDSALYLCASSLGKDSYTEAFFGQGTRLTVV.

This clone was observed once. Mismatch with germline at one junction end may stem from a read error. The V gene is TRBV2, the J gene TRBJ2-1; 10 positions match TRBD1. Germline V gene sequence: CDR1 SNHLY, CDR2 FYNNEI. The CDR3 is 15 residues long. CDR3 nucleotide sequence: TGTGCCAGCAGGGAAGGGAACCTGGGACAGGGGGAGCAGTTCTTC. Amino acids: CASREGNLGQGEQFF.

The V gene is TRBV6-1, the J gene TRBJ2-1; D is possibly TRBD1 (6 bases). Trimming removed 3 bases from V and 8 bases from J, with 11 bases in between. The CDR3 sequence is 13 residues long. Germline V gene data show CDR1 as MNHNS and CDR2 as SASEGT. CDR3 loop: CASSDWQGYEQFF. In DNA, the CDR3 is TGTGCCAGCAGTGACTGGCAGGGGTATGAGCAGTTCTTC.

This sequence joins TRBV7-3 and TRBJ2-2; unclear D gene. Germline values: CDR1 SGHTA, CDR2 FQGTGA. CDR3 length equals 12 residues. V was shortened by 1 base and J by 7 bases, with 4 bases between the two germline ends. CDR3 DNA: TGTGCCAGCAGCTTAAATCACGGGGAGCTGTTTTTT. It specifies CASSLNHGELFF.

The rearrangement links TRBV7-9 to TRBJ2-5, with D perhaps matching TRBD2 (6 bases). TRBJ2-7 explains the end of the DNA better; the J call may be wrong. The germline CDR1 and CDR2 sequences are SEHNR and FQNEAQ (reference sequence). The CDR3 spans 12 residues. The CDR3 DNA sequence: TGTGCCAGCAGCGCGGGAAACTACGAGCAGTACTTC. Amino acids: CASSAGNYEQYF.